These 25 T cell receptor beta chains were sequenced from one sample in a study of blood T cell repertoires in COVID-19. The protocol was immunoSEQ multiplex PCR, while the TCRdb copy is restricted to in-frame clones and leaves out a portion. The sample has 150,000 to 180,000 clones, roughly 72% seen once. Sequenced sample: peripheral blood. The receptors shown here come from an elderly woman with acute or convalescent COVID-19.

This rearrangement joins TRBV6-2 or TRBV6-3 to TRBJ1-1, with D possibly being TRBD1 (6 bases). This CDR3 has 18 residues. Germline loops: CDR1 MNHEY, CDR2 SVGEGT. Trimming removed 0 bases from V and 0 bases from J, with 17 bases in between. CDR3 region: CASSYSKGEGVMNTEAFF. The CDR3 DNA follows: TGTGCCAGCAGTTACTCGAAAGGGGAGGGGGTCATGAACACTGAAGCTTTCTTT.

This clone was found a few times. V usage is TRBV10-3 and J usage is TRBJ2-2, with a possible D match to TRBD2 (7 bases). V gave up 2 bases and J gave up 6 bases, with 16 bases separating them. CDR3 length: 16 residues. Germline V gene lookup returns CDR1 ENHRY and CDR2 SYGVKD. CDR3 sequence (DNA): TGTGCCATCAGTGAGGGGGGGGCAGCCAACCCCGGGGAGCTGTTTTTT. It translates to CAISEGGAANPGELFF.

The chain links TRBV6-5 to TRBJ1-1; D not certain. The V gene lost 3 bases and the J gene lost 5 bases, with 16 bases spanning the gap. Per the germline V gene, CDR1 is MNHEY and CDR2 is SVGAGI. The CDR3 sequence is 15 residues long. The CDR3: CASSYDVRPSTEAFF. DNA for the CDR3: TGTGCCAGCAGTTATGATGTCAGGCCTTCTACTGAAGCTTTCTTT.

The chain couples TRBV7-9 to TRBJ1-4; D is undetermined. Germline CDR1 SEHNR, CDR2 FQNEAQ (reference sequence). This CDR3 is 16 amino acids long. V lost 1 base to trimming and J lost 7 bases, with 16 bases between them. CDR3 amino acids: CASSLERALTGEKLFF. The CDR3 region has the DNA TGTGCCAGCAGCTTAGAGAGAGCCCTAACGGGTGAAAAACTGTTTTTT.

The chain has TRBV19 and TRBJ2-3, with a tentative D call TRBD2 (5 bases). V was shortened by 0 bases and J by 0 bases, with 13 bases between the two germline ends. The CDR3 consists of 17 residues. The germline V gene encodes CDR1 LNHDA and CDR2 SQIVND (reference sequence). CDR3: CASSIDLRGLSTDTQYF. Written as DNA, the CDR3 is TGTGCCAGTAGTATAGATCTTCGGGGTTTGAGCACAGATACGCAGTATTTT.

CDR3 nucleotide sequence: TGTGCCAGCAGGCAAAGCCAGGGGAACACTGAAGCTTTCTTT. Protein: CASRQSQGNTEAFF. J is TRBJ1-1 and V is TRBV6-6, with a weak D call TRBD1 (5 bases). V was cut by 6 bases and J by 1 base, with 12 bases left in between. CDR1 and CDR2 (germline): MNHNY, SVGAGI (reference sequence). The CDR3 has 14 amino acids.

This clone was recorded a few times. In DNA form, the CDR3 reads TGTGCCAGCAGTCCGACTAGCGGGAGGGCCGGCTCCTACAATGAGCAGTTCTTC. The encoded protein is CASSPTSGRAGSYNEQFF. This chain uses TRBV28 with TRBJ2-1; 14 bases map to TRBD2. The germline CDR1 and CDR2 sequences are MDHEN and SYDVKM. V lost 5 bases, J lost 0 bases, and 6 bases stayed unmatched. CDR3 length equals 18 residues.

The rearrangement uses TRBV25-1 and TRBJ2-2, with 9 bases fitting TRBD1. Germline trimming cut 5 bases from V and 3 bases from J; bases unmatched to any gene: 4. This CDR3 spans 15 amino acids. Per the germline V gene, CDR1 is MGHDK and CDR2 is SYGVNS. This chain's CDR3 is CASSTGGADTGELFF. The CDR3 coding sequence is TGTGCCAGCAGTACAGGGGGCGCGGACACCGGGGAGCTGTTTTTT.

J is TRBJ2-1 and V is TRBV11-2, with a tentative D call TRBD1 (5 bases). V was cut by 7 bases and J by 4 bases, with 14 bases left in between. The CDR3 is 14 residues long. CDR1 SGHAT and CDR2 FQNNGV come from the germline V gene. The chain's CDR3 is CASTGTRDYNEQFF. CDR3 nucleotide sequence: TGTGCCAGCACCGGAACCAGGGATTACAATGAGCAGTTCTTC. The whole variable domain, filled in from reference TRBV11-2 and TRBJ2-1, reads EAGVAQSPRYKIIEKRQSVAFWCNPISGHATLYWYQQILGQGPKLLIQFQNNGVVDDSQLPKDRFSAERLKGVDSTLKIQPAKLEDSAVYLCASTGTRDYNEQFFGPGTRLTVL.

This clone was counted once. V gene TRBV7-2 combines with J gene TRBJ2-1, with TRBD2 matching over 8 bases. The V and J ends lost 4 bases and 5 bases, in that order; junction bases with no gene match: 7. The CDR3 extends over 15 amino acids. From germline, CDR1 is SGHTA and CDR2 FQGNSA. The CDR3 DNA reads TGTGCCAGCAGCTCCTCCGGGACTAGGGACAATGAGCAGTTCTTC. Translated, it gives CASSSSGTRDNEQFF. The full variable domain, with the rest looked up from reference TRBV7-2 and TRBJ2-1, is GAGVSQSPSNKVTEKGKDVELRCDPISGHTALYWYRQSLGQGLEFLIYFQGNSAPDKSGLPSDRFSAERTGGSVSTLTIQRTQQEDSAVYLCASSSSGTRDNEQFFGPGTRLTVL.

V and J are TRBV3-1 (or the pseudogene TRBV3-2) and TRBJ2-7; TRBD1 agrees at 10 bases. V was clipped by 0 bases and J by 1 base; unmatched bases: 6. Germline V lookup: CDR1 LGHDT, CDR2 YNNKEL (reference sequence). CDR3 length: 17 residues. The CDR3 is CASSQDLPGQGSYEQYF. The CDR3, as DNA: TGTGCCAGCAGCCAAGATCTACCGGGACAGGGGTCCTACGAGCAGTACTTC.

This clone was observed a single time. V and J are TRBV5-1 and TRBJ1-1; 7 nucleotides line up with TRBD1. V lost 5 bases, J lost 1 base, and 5 bases stayed unmatched. Germline values: CDR1 SGHRS, CDR2 YFSETQ. The CDR3 has 14 amino acids. The CDR3 reads CASSKTGQNTEAFF. CDR3 sequence (DNA): TGCGCCAGCAGTAAGACAGGGCAGAACACTGAAGCTTTCTTT.

V usage is TRBV7-2 and J usage is TRBJ1-1; maybe TRBD1 (6 bases). The CDR3 length is 15 residues. Germline CDR1 SGHTA, CDR2 FQGNSA. Trimming removed 4 bases at V and 12 bases at J, with 24 bases between. In nucleotides, the CDR3 is TGTGCCAGCAGCTCGACGATAGGGGGGGCAACGACGACTTTCTTT. It is translated as CASSSTIGGATTTFF.

A few counts support this clone. The genes are TRBV25-1 and TRBJ2-7; D may be TRBD2 (7 bases). CDR3 size: 15 residues. Germline CDR1 and CDR2: MGHDK and SYGVNS. V was trimmed by 5 bases and J by 4 bases, leaving 18 bases between them. The CDR3 sequence: CASSRGGLEVYEQYF. The CDR3 region has the DNA TGTGCCAGCAGTAGGGGGGGGCTAGAAGTGTACGAGCAGTACTTC.

V is TRBV4-1 and J is TRBJ2-4; D not certain. Trimming shortened V by 1 base and J by 0 bases, and 10 bases separated the two germline ends. This CDR3 is 16 amino acids long. The V gene's germline CDR1 is MGHRA and CDR2 YSYEKL. The CDR3 loop reads CASSQGVGLAKNIQYF. CDR3 in DNA: TGCGCCAGCAGCCAAGGGGTGGGCCTAGCCAAAAACATTCAGTACTTC.

This clone appeared a few times. The chain joins TRBV5-1 to TRBJ1-6; the match to TRBD1 covers 7 bases. Germline CDR1 and CDR2: SGHRS and YFSETQ. This CDR3 is 13 amino acids long. V trimming: 4 bases; J trimming: 10 bases; junction bases outside the gene matches: 5. The CDR3 region has the DNA TGCGCCAGCAGCCTACAGGGGAGCTCACCCCTCCACTTT. This translates into CASSLQGSSPLHF.

This clone was seen only once. This sequence joins TRBV6-2 or TRBV6-3 and TRBJ2-1, with 15 bases lining up with TRBD2. The CDR3 consists of 17 residues. The trim removed 2 bases at V and 4 bases at J, leaving 3 bases unmatched. Germline CDR1 reads MNHEY; CDR2 reads SVGEGT. The chain's CDR3 is CASSYGLAGGPYNEQFF. The CDR3 coding sequence is TGTGCCAGCAGTTACGGACTAGCGGGGGGGCCATACAATGAGCAGTTCTTC.

The V call is TRBV5-1, the J call TRBJ2-3; 9 bases are shared with TRBD1. The germline V gene has CDR1 SGHRS and CDR2 YFSETQ. This CDR3 has 14 amino acids. The trim removed 3 bases at V and 5 bases at J, leaving 4 bases unmatched. CDR3 nucleotide sequence: TGCGCCAGCAGCTCCCGGACAGGGGAAGATACGCAGTATTTT. Encoded protein: CASSSRTGEDTQYF.

The rearrangement uses TRBV27 and TRBJ2-7, with no clear D. The V gene's germline CDR1 is MNHEY and CDR2 SMNVEV (reference sequence). The length of the CDR3 is 13 residues. V lost 5 bases and J lost 6, with 14 bases in between. The CDR3 spells CASSRREETEQYF. In nucleotides, the CDR3 is TGTGCCAGCAGTAGGAGAGAGGAAACCGAGCAGTACTTC.

This rearrangement joins TRBV6-1 to TRBJ1-2; the D gene is possibly TRBD1 (5 bases). This CDR3 has 15 amino acids. V was shortened by 0 bases and J by 4 bases, with 12 bases between the two germline ends. Per germline, CDR1 MNHNS and CDR2 SASEGT. The CDR3 DNA follows: TGTGCCAGCAGTGAAGCCCTAAGGGGTCCCTATGGCTACACCTTC. This gives the protein CASSEALRGPYGYTF.

CDR3 sequence reads: CASSPDLGGTQHF. The CDR3 DNA sequence: TGTGCCAGCTCACCGGACCTCGGCGGGACCCAGCATTTT. The genes are TRBV18 and TRBJ1-5; unclear D gene. CDR3 length: 13 residues. CDR1 and CDR2 (germline): KGHSH, LQKENI. Trimming left V 3 bases short and J 11 bases short, with 14 bases between.

This sequence joins TRBV7-8 and TRBJ2-5, with D perhaps matching TRBD1 (5 bases). Germline CDR1 is SGHVS and CDR2 is FQNEAQ. This CDR3 region has 15 residues. V was clipped by 5 bases and J by 3 bases, with 16 bases between them. CDR3 coding DNA: TGTGCCAGCAGCCCGGCCCGCGCAGGGAAAGAGACCCAGTACTTC. This translates into CASSPARAGKETQYF.

The rearrangement links TRBV10-3 to TRBJ2-1, with a tentative D call TRBD2 (6 bases). CDR1 and CDR2 from the germline V gene are ENHRY and SYGVKD. The CDR3 length is 13 residues. V lost 8 bases, J lost 10 bases, and 18 bases lay in between. The chain's CDR3 is CAIEGTAAGEQFF. The DNA of the CDR3 is TGTGCCATCGAGGGGACTGCCGCAGGGGAGCAGTTCTTC.

V and J are TRBV7-2 and TRBJ1-1, with D perhaps matching TRBD1 (6 bases). Trimming cost V 5 bases and J 4 bases, with 20 bases left between them. Germline V lookup: CDR1 SGHTA, CDR2 FQGNSA. CDR3 length: 16 residues. CDR3 sequence (DNA): TGTGCCAGCAGCCCCTGGCTTGGGGGGGGCGGCACTGAAGCTTTCTTT. Translating gives CASSPWLGGGGTEAFF.

The chain combines TRBV3-1 (or the pseudogene TRBV3-2) with TRBJ1-6, with D tentatively TRBD1 (5 bases). Looked up from germline, CDR1 is LGHDT and CDR2 is YNNKEL (reference sequence). The CDR3 runs to 16 residues. The V end lost 0 bases, the J end lost 9 bases, and 15 bases lay between the germline ends. The CDR3: CASSQEVVREGSPLHF. DNA of the CDR3: TGTGCCAGCAGCCAAGAGGTGGTCAGGGAAGGTTCACCCCTCCACTTT.